The 15 T cell receptor beta chains listed next were all sequenced from one sample in a study of PD-1 blockade in mismatch repair-deficient tumors. Generated by immunoSEQ multiplex PCR, the TCRdb table keeps only in-frame clones and is missing some. The data show roughly 120,000 clones, with 65% to 80% seen just once and 4.7% held by the top ten. The source material was peripheral blood, sampled about 60 weeks after starting pembrolizumab. These receptors came from an adult with mismatch repair-deficient cancer.

This chain joins TRBV2 and TRBJ2-1; D possibly corresponds to TRBD2 (5 bases). The germline V gene has CDR1 SNHLY and CDR2 FYNNEI. The CDR3 sequence is 14 residues long. The V end was cut by 10 bases, the J end by 4 bases, with 17 bases between. The CDR3 sequence is CAISWRAKYNEQFF. DNA for the CDR3: TGTGCCATCAGCTGGCGGGCCAAATACAATGAGCAGTTCTTC.

V gene TRBV9 combines with J gene TRBJ2-1; D perhaps matches TRBD2 (6 bases). The ends were cut back, 2 bases at V and 6 bases at J, with 12 bases in the middle. This CDR3 spans 14 amino acids. The germline CDR1 and CDR2 sequences are SGDLS and YYNGEE. CDR3 DNA: TGTGCCAGCAGCGTTGGCGGGAAGGGCAATGAGCAGTTCTTC. Protein sequence: CASSVGGKGNEQFF.

The chain has TRBV5-1 and TRBJ2-1; 10 positions agree with TRBD2. Trimming removed 3 bases from V and 4 bases from J; junction bases left unmatched: 7. CDR1 is SGHRS, CDR2 YFSETQ, per germline. CDR3 length: 16 residues. CDR3 in DNA: TGCGCCAGCAGCTACGGTAGCGGGAGGCCTTACAATGAGCAGTTCTTC. Protein product: CASSYGSGRPYNEQFF. The whole variable domain, filled in from reference TRBV5-1 and TRBJ2-1, reads KAGVTQTPRYLIKTRGQQVTLSCSPISGHRSVSWYQQTPGQGLQFLFEYFSETQRNKGNFPGRFSGRQFSNSRSEMNVSTLELGDSALYLCASSYGSGRPYNEQFFGPGTRLTVL.

The chain carries TRBV10-3 and TRBJ2-5; 7 positions agree with TRBD2. V was clipped by 2 bases and J by 1 base; unmatched bases: 1. This CDR3 spans 14 amino acids. The germline V gene has CDR1 ENHRY and CDR2 SYGVKD. The DNA for the CDR3 is TGTGCCATCAGTGAGGGACTAGGCCAAGAGACCCAGTACTTC. Amino acid sequence: CAISEGLGQETQYF.

V usage is TRBV30 and J usage is TRBJ1-3, with 11 positions matching TRBD1. Germline loops: CDR1 GTSNPN, CDR2 SVGIG (reference sequence). Trimming took 3 bases from V and 3 from J; bases not matched to a gene: 19. The CDR3 totals 20 residues. The CDR3 coding sequence is TGTGCCTGGAGGAATCGAGGGGGGACAGGGGGGACCTTCGGTGGAAACACCATATATTTT. Translated: CAWRNRGGTGGTFGGNTIYF.

V is TRBV11-2 and J is TRBJ1-2; unclear D gene. The germline V gene encodes CDR1 SGHAT and CDR2 FQNNGV. This CDR3 comprises 14 residues. Trimming took off 0 bases at V and 0 bases at J, with 5 bases between the two ends. The CDR3 here is CASSLDLTNYGYTF. The CDR3 nucleotides read TGTGCCAGCAGCTTAGATCTAACTAACTATGGCTACACCTTC.

The rearrangement uses TRBV7-6 and TRBJ1-1, with D possibly TRBD1 on 5 matching bases. The CDR3 has 14 amino acids. V was pared by 4 bases and J by 4 bases, with 13 bases between. Germline V gene data show CDR1 as SGHVS and CDR2 as FNYEAQ. In DNA form, the CDR3 reads TGTGCCAGCAGCTCGGGGGGAAGTGGCACTGAAGCTTTCTTT. Translating gives CASSSGGSGTEAFF.

This clone was detected only once. The chain joins TRBV7-2 to TRBJ1-5, with no clear D. Trimming removed 7 bases from V and 0 bases from J, with 7 bases in between. Germline CDR1 is SGHTA and CDR2 is FQGNSA. CDR3 length: 13 residues. The DNA of the CDR3 is TGTGCCAGCACCTCATATAGCAATCAGCCCCAGCATTTT. Translation: CASTSYSNQPQHF.

This rearrangement joins TRBV21-1 to TRBJ2-7. TRBV21-1 is flagged as a pseudogene. This CDR3 comprises 10 residues. CDR3 sequence: CASRNHEQYF. The CDR3 DNA is TGTGCCAGCAGGAACCACGAGCAGTACTTC.

V usage is TRBV6-1 and J usage is TRBJ2-3, with D hard to call. The ends were cut back, 8 bases at V and 1 base at J, with 16 bases in the middle. The CDR3 covers 15 residues. The germline CDR1 and CDR2 sequences are MNHNS and SASEGT. The CDR3 coding sequence is TGTGCCAGCGGGCGTAATAGTATGGGCACAGATACGCAGTATTTT. It encodes CASGRNSMGTDTQYF.

The chain recombines TRBV9 with TRBJ2-7; D unclear. With 0 bases removed from V and 4 bases from J, the gap between germline ends came to 8 bases. Germline CDR1 is SGDLS and CDR2 is YYNGEE. The CDR3 length is 13 residues. CDR3 sequence: CASSVAPTYEQYF. CDR3 nucleotides: TGTGCCAGCAGCGTAGCACCCACATACGAGCAGTACTTC.

The sample holds one count of this clone. This rearrangement joins TRBV5-4 to TRBJ1-1; D may be TRBD1 (6 bases). The CDR3 sequence is 16 residues long. Germline-derived CDR1 and CDR2 are SGHNT and YYREEE (reference sequence). V was clipped by 4 bases and J by 5 bases, with 21 bases between them. The CDR3 bases are TGTGCCAGCAGCCCCGGGGGGGCGGGGGGCGAAACTGAAGCTTTCTTT. This translates into CASSPGGAGGETEAFF.

The rearrangement joins TRBV5-8 to TRBJ2-2; D is unclear. Deletions cut 0 bases from V and 6 bases from J, with 3 bases between. Germline V CDR1 and CDR2: SGHTS, YDEGEE. The CDR3 totals 12 residues. The CDR3 sequence: CASSLAPGELFF. CDR3 DNA sequence: TGTGCCAGCAGCTTGGCCCCCGGGGAGCTGTTTTTT.

Comments on this clone: The same CDR3 can be traced to other DNA sequences in this sample. V usage is TRBV6-1 and J usage is TRBJ1-5, with 9 bases that match TRBD1. Germline V lookup: CDR1 MNHNS, CDR2 SASEGT. V was clipped by 2 bases and J by 6 bases; unmatched bases: 2. The CDR3 covers 14 residues. CDR3 in amino acids: CASSETGGGQPQHF. CDR3 bases: TGTGCCAGCAGTGAAACAGGGGGCGGTCAGCCCCAGCATTTT.

V gene TRBV7-9 combines with J gene TRBJ2-5, with TRBD2 identical over 8 bases. The germline V gene encodes CDR1 SEHNR and CDR2 FQNEAQ (reference sequence). The CDR3 consists of 15 residues. V trimming: 6 bases; J trimming: 3 bases; junction bases outside the gene matches: 9. The CDR3 sequence: CASRREVGGEETQYF. CDR3 DNA sequence: TGTGCCAGCAGGCGGGAGGTAGGCGGAGAAGAGACCCAGTACTTC.